This TCR beta chain stems from a study of OX40 agonist ivuxolimab in advanced cancers. TCRdb keeps only in-frame clones here, not all; method: immunoSEQ multiplex PCR. The sample holds approximately 60,000 clones, approximately 92% seen once. Between the trimmed V and J ends, which lost 3 bases and 6 bases, there was a span of 22 bases. CDR1 is SGHTA, CDR2 FQGNSA, per germline. The CDR3 totals 17 residues. This specimen was CD4+ or CD8+ T cells sorted from blood, taken in a trial of the OX40 agonist ivuxolimab. This chain uses TRBV7-2 with TRBJ2-3, with D uncertain. The TCR was taken from an adult with an advanced solid tumor such as melanoma, head and neck, liver or kidney cancer. The DNA for the CDR3 is TGTGCCAGCAGCTTTTCAGGTCGTCCTCACCCTGTGGATACGCAGTATTTT. It yields the protein CASSFSGRPHPVDTQYF.